Listed below are T cell receptor beta chains from one sample, sequenced in a study of lymphopenia after photon versus proton radiotherapy. Profiled with immunoSEQ multiplex PCR; TCRdb holds only in-frame clones, not every one. This sample has about 160,000 clones; about 88% occur once, and the top ten carry around 5%. Here the sequenced sample was peripheral blood, taken from a patient treated with photon-based radiotherapy. The receptors were gathered from a man aged 45-60 years with gastric cancer. The CDR3 runs from the conserved cysteine through the conserved F or W. D genes are given only for firm matches. Some rows mark clone size as missing; the rest say once, few, many or name a class of expanded clone.

D gene	V gene	CDR3 length	J gene	clone size	CDR3 DNA	CDR3 protein
TRBD1	TRBV5-1	14	TRBJ2-5	NA	TGCGCCAGCAGCTTAGGGGGCCCGGGGGAGACCCAGTACTTC	CASSLGGPGETQYF
TRBD1	TRBV28	14	TRBJ1-5	once	TGTGCCAGCAGTTTGCAGGGGGGGAGTCAGCCCCAGCATTTT	CASSLQGGSQPQHF
NA	TRBV27	16	TRBJ2-7	NA	TGTGCCAGCAGTTTACGTGATTGGGACGGTGACTACGAGCAGTACTTC	CASSLRDWDGDYEQYF
NA	TRBV30	15	TRBJ1-2	NA	TGTGCCTGGAGTACCCCAGACAGGCCTAAGGGTGGCTACACCTTC	CAWSTPDRPKGGYTF
TRBD1	TRBV6-5	15	TRBJ1-1	NA	TGTGCCAGCACCAACCTCGTCTCAGGGGGCACTGAAGCTTTCTTT	CASTNLVSGGTEAFF
NA	TRBV7-2	13	TRBJ1-2	NA	TGTGCCAGCAGCTTAGATTGGGGGTATGGCTACACCTTC	CASSLDWGYGYTF
NA	TRBV13	13	TRBJ2-1	NA	TGTGCCAGCACCCGAGACAGAAACAATGAGCAGTTCTTC	CASTRDRNNEQFF
TRBD1	TRBV7-9	13	TRBJ1-1	NA	TGTGCCAGCAGCGGGACAGGGGAGGCTTTTGTGTTCTTT	CASSGTGEAFVFF
NA	TRBV6-5	13	TRBJ1-2	NA	TGTGCCAGCAGTTACCAGGCGACTTATGGCTACACCTTC	CASSYQATYGYTF
TRBD1	TRBV5-8	14	TRBJ1-1	NA	TGTGCCAGCGGAAGGGGACAGGGGGCGACTGAAGCTTTCTTT	CASGRGQGATEAFF
NA	TRBV5-1	14	TRBJ1-1	NA	TGCGCCAGCAGCTTATTCAATCCGGACACTGAAGCTTTCTTT	CASSLFNPDTEAFF
TRBD1	TRBV18	11	TRBJ1-2	few	TGTGCCAGCTCAGACAGGGCGGGCTACACCTTC	CASSDRAGYTF
TRBD2	TRBV27	15	TRBJ2-1	NA	TGTGCCAGCAGAACTAGCGCGGCTGCTCCCAATGAGCAGTTCTTC	CASRTSAAAPNEQFF
TRBD2	TRBV7-9	17	TRBJ2-3	NA	TGTGCCAGCAGCCCGGCGAGTGGGAGGGCTCGAGGAGATACGCAGTATTTT	CASSPASGRARGDTQYF
NA	TRBV30	15	TRBJ2-2	NA	TGTGCCTGGAGAGGCAGGGGAGTACACACCGGGGAGCTGTTTTTT	CAWRGRGVHTGELFF
NA	TRBV27	15	TRBJ2-1	NA	TGTGCCAGCTCCACGACCGGATTCCCTACGGATGAGCAGTTCTTC	CASSTTGFPTDEQFF
NA	TRBV29-1	15	TRBJ2-2	NA	TGCAGCGTTGGGGGGCGGGAGACGCAGGACGGGGAGCTGTTTTTT	CSVGGRETQDGELFF
NA	TRBV7-2	11	TRBJ2-7	many	TGTGCCAGCAGCTACCACAACGAGCAGTACTTC	CASSYHNEQYF
NA	TRBV30	11	TRBJ2-5	NA	TGTGCCTGGAGTGTGGAAGAGACCCAGTACTTC	CAWSVEETQYF
TRBD1	TRBV9	15	TRBJ2-7	once	TGTGCCAGCAGCGCATACGGGACAGGGCCCTACGAGCAGTACTTC	CASSAYGTGPYEQYF